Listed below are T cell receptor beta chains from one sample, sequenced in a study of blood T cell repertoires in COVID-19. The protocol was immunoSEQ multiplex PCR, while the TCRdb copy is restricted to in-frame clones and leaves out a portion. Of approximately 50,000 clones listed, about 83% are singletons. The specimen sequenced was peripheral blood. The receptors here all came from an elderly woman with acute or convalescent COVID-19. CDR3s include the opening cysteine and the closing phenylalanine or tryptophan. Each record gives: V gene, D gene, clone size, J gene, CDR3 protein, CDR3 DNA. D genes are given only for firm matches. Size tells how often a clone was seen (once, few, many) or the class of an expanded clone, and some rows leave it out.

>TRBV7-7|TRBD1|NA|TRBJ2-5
CASSPGQGPLLQETQYF
TGTGCTAGCAGCCCCGGACAGGGGCCCCTCCTTCAAGAGACCCAGTACTTC
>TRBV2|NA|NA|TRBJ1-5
CASRAGQLNGQPQHF
TGTGCCAGCAGGGCCGGACAGTTAAACGGCCAGCCCCAGCATTTT
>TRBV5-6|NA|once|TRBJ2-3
CASSLRRKRSTDTQYF
TGTGCCAGCAGCTTGAGGCGGAAGAGATCTACAGATACGCAGTATTTT
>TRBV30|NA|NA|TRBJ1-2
CAWSRSRVVGYTF
TGTGCCTGGAGTCGGTCCAGGGTGGTTGGCTACACCTTC
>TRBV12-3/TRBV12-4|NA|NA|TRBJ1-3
CASGRNSGNTIYF
TGTGCCAGCGGCCGTAACTCTGGAAACACCATATATTTT
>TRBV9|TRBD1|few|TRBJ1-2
CASSVGQGNYGYTF
TGTGCCAGCAGCGTAGGACAGGGGAACTATGGCTACACCTTC
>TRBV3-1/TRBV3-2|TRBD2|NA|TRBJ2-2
CASSPSWGRANTGELFF
TGTGCCAGCAGCCCGTCATGGGGGAGGGCCAACACCGGGGAGCTGTTTTTT
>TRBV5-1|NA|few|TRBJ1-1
CASSLGQTGGAFF
TGCGCCAGCAGCTTGGGACAGACCGGGGGAGCTTTCTTT
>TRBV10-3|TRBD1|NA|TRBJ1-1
CAIRQGRDTEAFF
TGTGCCATCAGACAGGGGAGAGACACTGAAGCTTTCTTT
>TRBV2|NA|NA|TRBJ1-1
CASSQARGTEAFF
TGTGCCAGCAGTCAGGCACGAGGGACTGAAGCTTTCTTT
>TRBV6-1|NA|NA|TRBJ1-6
CASTLTSGYNSPLHF
TGTGCCAGCACCTTAACGTCGGGTTATAATTCACCCCTCCACTTT
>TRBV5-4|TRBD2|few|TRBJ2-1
CASSDKLAGARGEQFF
TGTGCCAGCAGCGATAAACTAGCGGGAGCCCGGGGTGAGCAGTTCTTC
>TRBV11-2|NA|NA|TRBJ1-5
CASSLDRGVPQHF
TGTGCCAGCAGCTTAGATCGCGGGGTGCCCCAGCATTTT
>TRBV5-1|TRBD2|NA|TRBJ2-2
CASSLRLAGATGELFF
TGCGCCAGCAGCCTAAGACTAGCGGGGGCTACCGGGGAGCTGTTTTTT
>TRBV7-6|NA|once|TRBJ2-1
CASSSSLYNEQFF
TGTGCCAGCAGTTCTAGCCTTTACAATGAGCAGTTCTTC
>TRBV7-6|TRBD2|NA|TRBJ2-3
CASSLAHSGGTDTQYF
TGTGCCAGCAGCTTAGCGCATAGCGGGGGAACAGATACGCAGTATTTT
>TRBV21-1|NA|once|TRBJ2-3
CASSKLAGVTDTQYF
TGTGCCAGCAGCAAACTAGCGGGAGTCACAGATACGCAGTATTTT
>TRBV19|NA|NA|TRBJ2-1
CARKGQGGYNEQFF
TGTGCCAGAAAAGGACAGGGAGGGTACAATGAGCAGTTCTTC
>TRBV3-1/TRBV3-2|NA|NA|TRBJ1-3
CASSLTQSGNTIYF
TGTGCCAGCAGCCTTACACAGTCTGGAAACACCATATATTTT
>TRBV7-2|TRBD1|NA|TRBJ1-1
CASSRPRGLVGTEAFF
TGTGCCAGCAGCCGCCCAAGGGGGCTTGTAGGCACTGAAGCTTTCTTT
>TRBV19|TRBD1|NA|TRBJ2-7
CASSIDGQGAAYEQYF
TGTGCCAGTAGTATAGATGGGCAGGGGGCAGCCTACGAGCAGTACTTC
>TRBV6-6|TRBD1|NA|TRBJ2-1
CASSYLGQGGNEQFF
TGTGCCAGCAGTTACCTGGGACAGGGCGGCAATGAGCAGTTCTTC
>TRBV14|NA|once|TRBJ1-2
CASSQMRGGYGYTF
TGTGCCAGCAGCCAAATGAGGGGGGGCTATGGCTACACCTTC
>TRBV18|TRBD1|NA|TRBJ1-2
CASSPGTDYGYTF
TGTGCCAGCTCACCAGGGACAGACTATGGCTACACCTTC
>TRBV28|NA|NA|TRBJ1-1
CASLKFGKAFF
TGTGCCAGCCTCAAATTCGGTAAAGCTTTCTTT
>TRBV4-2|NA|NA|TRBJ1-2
CASSQGGRLGGYTF
TGTGCCAGCAGCCAGGGGGGGAGGCTTGGTGGCTACACCTTC
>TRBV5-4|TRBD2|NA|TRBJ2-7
CASSLEGGYEQYF
TGTGCCAGCAGCTTGGAGGGAGGGTACGAGCAGTACTTC
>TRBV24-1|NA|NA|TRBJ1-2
CATSGGGGGYGYTF
TGTGCCACCAGTGGGGGGGGCGGAGGCTATGGCTACACCTTC
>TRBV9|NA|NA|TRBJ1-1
CASSPARGLVMNTEAFF
TGTGCCAGCAGCCCCGCCAGGGGCCTAGTTATGAACACTGAAGCTTTCTTT
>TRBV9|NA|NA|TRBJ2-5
CASSVIGGETQYF
TGTGCCAGCAGCGTCATCGGGGGAGAGACCCAGTACTTC
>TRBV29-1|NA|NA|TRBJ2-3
CSVEAGLGTDTQYF
TGCAGCGTTGAGGCAGGGCTGGGTACAGATACGCAGTATTTT
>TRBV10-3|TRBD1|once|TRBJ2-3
CAISSALGQGTDTQYF
TGTGCCATCAGTTCCGCCCTGGGACAGGGCACAGATACGCAGTATTTT
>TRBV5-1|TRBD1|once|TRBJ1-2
CASTAGGNYGYTF
TGCGCCAGCACCGCAGGGGGCAACTATGGCTACACCTTC
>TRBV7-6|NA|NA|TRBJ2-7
CASSLETGPYEQYF
TGTGCCAGCAGCTTAGAGACAGGTCCCTACGAGCAGTACTTC
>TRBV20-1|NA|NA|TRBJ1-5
CSASERNSNQPQHF
TGCAGTGCTAGTGAGCGAAATAGCAATCAGCCCCAGCATTTT
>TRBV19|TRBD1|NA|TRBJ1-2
CASTAQGGIAGYTF
TGTGCCAGTACCGCTCAGGGGGGCATTGCGGGCTACACCTTC
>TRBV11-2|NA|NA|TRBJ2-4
CASSPGEAGIQYF
TGTGCCAGCAGCCCGGGAGAGGCGGGCATTCAGTACTTC
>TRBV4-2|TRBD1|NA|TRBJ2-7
CASSPDRGSYEQYF
TGTGCCAGCAGCCCGGACAGGGGCAGCTACGAGCAGTACTTC
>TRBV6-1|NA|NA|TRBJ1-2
CASSYTHLDGYTF
TGTGCCAGCAGTTATACGCACTTGGATGGCTACACCTTC
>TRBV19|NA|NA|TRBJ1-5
CASSISGNQPQHF
TGTGCCAGTAGTATATCCGGGAATCAGCCCCAGCATTTT
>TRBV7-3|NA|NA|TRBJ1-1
CASSLILGYDKNTEAFF
TGTGCCAGCAGCTTAATCCTCGGATACGACAAAAACACTGAAGCTTTCTTT
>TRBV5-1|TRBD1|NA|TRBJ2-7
CASSGDRGPYEQYF
TGCGCCAGCAGCGGGGACAGGGGGCCCTACGAGCAGTACTTC
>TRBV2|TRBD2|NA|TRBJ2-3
CATLLAGGGSTDTQYF
TGTGCCACCCTCTTAGCGGGAGGGGGAAGCACAGATACGCAGTATTTT
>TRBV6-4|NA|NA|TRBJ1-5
CASSDLDKIGNQPQHF
TGTGCCAGCAGTGACCTGGACAAGATTGGCAATCAGCCCCAGCATTTT
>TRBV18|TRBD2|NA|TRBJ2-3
CASSPPRGRTGDTQYF
TGTGCCAGCTCACCACCTCGCGGGAGGACGGGAGATACGCAGTATTTT
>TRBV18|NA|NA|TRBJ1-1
CASSPPSRADGEAFF
TGTGCCAGCTCACCACCGTCCAGGGCGGACGGTGAAGCTTTCTTT
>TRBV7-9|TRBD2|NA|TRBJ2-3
CASSLAQGLAGGADTQYF
TGTGCCAGCAGCTTAGCGCAGGGACTAGCGGGAGGCGCAGATACGCAGTATTTT
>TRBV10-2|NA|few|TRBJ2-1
CASRGQIDYNEQFF
TGCGCCAGCAGGGGACAAATAGATTACAATGAGCAGTTCTTC
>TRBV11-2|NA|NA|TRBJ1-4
CASSSPLDSYNEKLFF
TGTGCCAGCAGCTCACCCCTTGACAGTTATAATGAAAAACTGTTTTTT
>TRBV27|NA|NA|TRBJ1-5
CASSLRGGGNQPQHF
TGTGCCAGCAGTTTAAGGGGAGGAGGCAATCAGCCCCAGCATTTT
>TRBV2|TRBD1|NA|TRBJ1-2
CASRSRDRGYYGYTF
TGTGCCAGCAGAAGCCGGGACAGGGGGTACTATGGCTACACCTTC
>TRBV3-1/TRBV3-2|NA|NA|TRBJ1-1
CASSRGHNTEAFF
TGTGCCAGCAGCCGAGGACATAACACTGAAGCTTTCTTT